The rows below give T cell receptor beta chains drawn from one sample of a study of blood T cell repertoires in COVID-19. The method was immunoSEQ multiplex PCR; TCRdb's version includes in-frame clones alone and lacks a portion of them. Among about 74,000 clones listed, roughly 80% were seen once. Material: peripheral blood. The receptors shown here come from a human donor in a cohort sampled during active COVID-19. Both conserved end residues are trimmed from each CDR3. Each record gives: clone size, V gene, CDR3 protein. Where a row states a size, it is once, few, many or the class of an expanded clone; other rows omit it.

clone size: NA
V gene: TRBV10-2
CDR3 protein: ASSDSVPYNEQF

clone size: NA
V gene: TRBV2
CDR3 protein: ASSAGTGEQY

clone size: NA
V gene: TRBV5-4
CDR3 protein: ASSDRASDNEQF

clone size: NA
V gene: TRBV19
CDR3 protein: ASSMGQNTEAF

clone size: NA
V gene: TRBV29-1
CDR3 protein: SVGLGGTGVVDTQY

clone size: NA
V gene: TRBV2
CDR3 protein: ASARHGQALGTEAF

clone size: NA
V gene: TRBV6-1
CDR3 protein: ASSEVGGVGET

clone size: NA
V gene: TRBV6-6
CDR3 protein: ASLTGVGGAEAF

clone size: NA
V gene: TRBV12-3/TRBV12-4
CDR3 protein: ASSFAVNTEAF

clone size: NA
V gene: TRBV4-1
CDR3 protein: ASSQIIVGGTSYEQY

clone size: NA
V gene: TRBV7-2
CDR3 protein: ASSVQGYNSPLH

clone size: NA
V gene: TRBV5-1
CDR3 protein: ASSRNREVETQY

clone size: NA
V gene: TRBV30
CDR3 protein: AWSVPGEFGNQPQH

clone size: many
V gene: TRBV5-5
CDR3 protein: ASSATGGPLNGYT

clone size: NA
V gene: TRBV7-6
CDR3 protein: ASSSRTSTTDTQY

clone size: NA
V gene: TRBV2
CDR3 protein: ASRQGRYGYT

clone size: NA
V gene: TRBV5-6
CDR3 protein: ASSLAQAETQY

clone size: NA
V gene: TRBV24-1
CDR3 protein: ATSDPSGGAYNEQF

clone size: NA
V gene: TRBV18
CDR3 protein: ASSSGQGPNQPQH

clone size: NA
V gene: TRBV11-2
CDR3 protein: ASSPGSTRNEKLF

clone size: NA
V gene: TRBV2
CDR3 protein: ASSGGVTEAF

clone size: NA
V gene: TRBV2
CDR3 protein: ASRESSYNSPLH

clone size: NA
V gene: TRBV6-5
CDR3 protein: ASTLNALDNSPLH

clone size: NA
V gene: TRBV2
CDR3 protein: ASIRDAGAGVRETQY

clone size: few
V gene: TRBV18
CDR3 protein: ASSPDRGVVLGTEAF

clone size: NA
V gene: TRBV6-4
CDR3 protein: ASSEGQGYNSPLH

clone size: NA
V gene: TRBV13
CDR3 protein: ASRYRAGYGYT

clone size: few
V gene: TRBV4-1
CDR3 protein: ASSTGQGFRETQY

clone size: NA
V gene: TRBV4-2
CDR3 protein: ASSPGLAPGVIQY